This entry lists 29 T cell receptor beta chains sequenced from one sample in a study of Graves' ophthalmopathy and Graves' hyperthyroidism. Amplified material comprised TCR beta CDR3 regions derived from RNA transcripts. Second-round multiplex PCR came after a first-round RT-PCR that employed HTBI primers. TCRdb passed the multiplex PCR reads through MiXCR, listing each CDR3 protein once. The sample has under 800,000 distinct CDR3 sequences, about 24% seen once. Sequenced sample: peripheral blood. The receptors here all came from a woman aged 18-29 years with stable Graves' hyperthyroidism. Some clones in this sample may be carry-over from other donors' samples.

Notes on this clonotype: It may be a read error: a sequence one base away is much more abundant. In nucleotides, the CDR3 is TGTGCCTGGAGTGCGGGAGGGCCCATCGGGGAGCTGTTTTTT. It codes for CAWSAGGPIGELFF. The rearrangement links TRBV30 to TRBJ2-2; 8 bases match TRBD2. The V gene's germline CDR1 is GTSNPN and CDR2 SVGIG (reference sequence). The CDR3 totals 14 residues. Unmatched junction bases numbered 5, after V lost 1 base and J lost 7 bases.

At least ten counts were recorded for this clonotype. The DNA of the CDR3 is TGTGCCAGCAGTTTAGATGGCGTGTACGAGCAGTACTTC. Residues: CASSLDGVYEQYF. The J gene is TRBJ2-7, the V gene TRBV12-3 or TRBV12-4; no definite D call. This CDR3 is 13 amino acids long. The V end was cut by 1 base, the J end by 4 bases, with 8 bases between.

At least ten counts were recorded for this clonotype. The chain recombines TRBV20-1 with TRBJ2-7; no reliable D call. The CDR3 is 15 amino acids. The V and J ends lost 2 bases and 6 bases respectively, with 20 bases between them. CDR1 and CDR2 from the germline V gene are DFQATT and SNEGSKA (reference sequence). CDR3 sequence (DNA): TGCAGTGCTAGAATAGCCGAGTTGGGCACCTCCGAGCAGTACTTC. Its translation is CSARIAELGTSEQYF.

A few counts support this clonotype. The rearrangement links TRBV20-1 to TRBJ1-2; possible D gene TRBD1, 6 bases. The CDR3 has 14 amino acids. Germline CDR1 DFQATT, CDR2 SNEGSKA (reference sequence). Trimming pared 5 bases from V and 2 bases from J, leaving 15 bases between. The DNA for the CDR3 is TGCAGTGCTCAAAAAGGGGGGGTCAACTATGGCTACACCTTC. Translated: CSAQKGGVNYGYTF.

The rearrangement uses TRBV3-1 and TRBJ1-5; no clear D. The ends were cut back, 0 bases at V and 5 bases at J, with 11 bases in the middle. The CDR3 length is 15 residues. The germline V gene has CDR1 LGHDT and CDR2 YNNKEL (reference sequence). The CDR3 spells CASSQEIGDYQPQHF. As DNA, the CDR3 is TGTGCCAGCAGCCAAGAGATCGGGGATTATCAGCCCCAGCATTTT.

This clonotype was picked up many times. CDR3 in DNA: TGTGCCAGCAGCACTCCCTCGCGGGGTACTGAAGCTTTCTTT. Translation gives CASSTPSRGTEAFF. V gene TRBV6-1 combines with J gene TRBJ1-1; D is unresolved. Trimming stripped 6 bases from V and 5 bases from J, with 16 bases between. In germline, CDR1 is MNHNS, CDR2 SASEGT. The CDR3 sequence is 14 residues long.

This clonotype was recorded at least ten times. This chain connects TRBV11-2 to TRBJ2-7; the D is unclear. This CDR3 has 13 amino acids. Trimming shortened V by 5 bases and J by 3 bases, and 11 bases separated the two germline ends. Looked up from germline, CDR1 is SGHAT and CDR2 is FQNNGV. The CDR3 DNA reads TGTGCCAGCAGCCCCCCAGGCTACTACGAGCAGTACTTC. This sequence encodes CASSPPGYYEQYF.

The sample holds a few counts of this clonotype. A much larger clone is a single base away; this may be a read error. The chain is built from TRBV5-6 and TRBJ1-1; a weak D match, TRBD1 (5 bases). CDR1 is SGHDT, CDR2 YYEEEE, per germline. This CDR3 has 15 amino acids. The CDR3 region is CASSLTGTSNTEACF. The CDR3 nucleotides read TGTGCCAGCAGCTTAACCGGGACGTCGAACACTGAAGCTTGCTTT.

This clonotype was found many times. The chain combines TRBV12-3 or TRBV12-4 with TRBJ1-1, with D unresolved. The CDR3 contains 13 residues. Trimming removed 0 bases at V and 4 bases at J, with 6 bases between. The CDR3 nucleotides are TGTGCCAGCAGTTTAGCAGGGTTCACTGAAGCTTTCTTT. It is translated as CASSLAGFTEAFF.

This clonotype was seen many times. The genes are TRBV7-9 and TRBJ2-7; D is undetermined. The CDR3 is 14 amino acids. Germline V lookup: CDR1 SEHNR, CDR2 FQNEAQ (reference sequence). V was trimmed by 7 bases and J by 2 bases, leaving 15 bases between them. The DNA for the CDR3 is TGTGCCAGCACCTCCGGTGCTCAAACCTACGAGCAGTACTTC. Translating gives CASTSGAQTYEQYF.

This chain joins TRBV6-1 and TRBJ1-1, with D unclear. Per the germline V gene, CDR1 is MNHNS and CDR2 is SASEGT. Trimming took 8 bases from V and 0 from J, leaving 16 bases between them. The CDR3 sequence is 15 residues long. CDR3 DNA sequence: TGTGCCAGCTGTCGGGTTGGGCAGATGAACACTGAAGCTTTCTTT. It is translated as CASCRVGQMNTEAFF.

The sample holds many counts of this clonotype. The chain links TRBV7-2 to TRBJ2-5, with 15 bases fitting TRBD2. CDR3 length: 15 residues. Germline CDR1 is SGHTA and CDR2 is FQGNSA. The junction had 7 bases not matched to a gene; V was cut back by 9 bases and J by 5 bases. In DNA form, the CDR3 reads TGTGCCAGACGGAGGACTAGCGGGGGGGGGGAGACCCAGTACTTC. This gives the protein CARRRTSGGGETQYF.

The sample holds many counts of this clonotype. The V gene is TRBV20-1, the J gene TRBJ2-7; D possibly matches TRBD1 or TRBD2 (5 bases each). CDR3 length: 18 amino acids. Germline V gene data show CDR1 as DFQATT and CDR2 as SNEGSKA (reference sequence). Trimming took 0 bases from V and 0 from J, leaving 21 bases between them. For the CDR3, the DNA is TGCAGTGCTAGAGAGGAACCGGGACCCCCGTGGGGCTCCTACGAGCAGTACTTC. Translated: CSAREEPGPPWGSYEQYF.

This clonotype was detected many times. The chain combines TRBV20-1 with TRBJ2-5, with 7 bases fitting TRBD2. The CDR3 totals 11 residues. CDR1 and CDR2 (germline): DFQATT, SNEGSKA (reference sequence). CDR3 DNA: TGCAGGGGGGGGGGACAAGAGACCCAGTACTTC. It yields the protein CRGGGQETQYF.

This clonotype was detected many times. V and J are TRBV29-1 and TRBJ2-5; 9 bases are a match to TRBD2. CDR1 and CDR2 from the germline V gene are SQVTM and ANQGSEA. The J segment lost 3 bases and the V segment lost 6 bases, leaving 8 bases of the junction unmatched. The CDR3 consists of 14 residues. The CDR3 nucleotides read TGCAGCGTCGCGCTTAGCGGGAGCAAAGAGACCCAGTACTTC. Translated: CSVALSGSKETQYF.

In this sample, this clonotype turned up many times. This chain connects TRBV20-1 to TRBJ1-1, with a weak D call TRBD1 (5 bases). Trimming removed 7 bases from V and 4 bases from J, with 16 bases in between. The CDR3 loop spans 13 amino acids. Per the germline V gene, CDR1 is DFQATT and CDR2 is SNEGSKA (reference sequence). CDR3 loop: CSVGKGRGTEAFF. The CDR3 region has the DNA TGCAGTGTAGGAAAGGGGCGGGGCACTGAAGCTTTCTTT.

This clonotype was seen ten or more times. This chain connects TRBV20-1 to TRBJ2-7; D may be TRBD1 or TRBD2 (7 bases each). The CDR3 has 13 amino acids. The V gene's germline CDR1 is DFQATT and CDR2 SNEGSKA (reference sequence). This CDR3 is CSTDAGARGEQYF. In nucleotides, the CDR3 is TGCTCGACGGATGCGGGGGCCAGGGGGGAGCAGTACTTC.

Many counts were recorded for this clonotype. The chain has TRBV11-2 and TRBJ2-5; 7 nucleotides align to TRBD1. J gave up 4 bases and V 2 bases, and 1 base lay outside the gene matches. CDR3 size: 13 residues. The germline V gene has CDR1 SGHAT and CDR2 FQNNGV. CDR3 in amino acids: CASSLQGVETQYF. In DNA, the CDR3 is TGTGCCAGCAGCTTACAGGGGGTAGAGACCCAGTACTTC.

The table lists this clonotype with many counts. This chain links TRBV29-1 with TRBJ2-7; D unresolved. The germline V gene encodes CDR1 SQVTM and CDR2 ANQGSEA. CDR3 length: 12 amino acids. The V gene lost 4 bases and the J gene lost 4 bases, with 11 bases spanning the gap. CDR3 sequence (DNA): TGCAGCGTTGTGACACCTCGGTACGAGCAGTACTTC. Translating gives CSVVTPRYEQYF.

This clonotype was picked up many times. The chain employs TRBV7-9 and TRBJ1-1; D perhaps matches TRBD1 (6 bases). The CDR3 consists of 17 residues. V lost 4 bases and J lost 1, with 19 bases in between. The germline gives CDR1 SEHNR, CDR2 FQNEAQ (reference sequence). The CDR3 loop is CASSSVGRQATNTEAFF. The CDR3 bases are TGTGCCAGCAGCTCAGTTGGGCGACAGGCGACGAACACTGAAGCTTTCTTT.

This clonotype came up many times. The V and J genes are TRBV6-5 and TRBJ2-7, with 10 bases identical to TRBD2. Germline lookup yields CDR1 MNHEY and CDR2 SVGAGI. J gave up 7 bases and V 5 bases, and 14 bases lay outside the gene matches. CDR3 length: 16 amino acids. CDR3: CASSNPNPLAGVEQYF. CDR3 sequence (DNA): TGTGCCAGCAGTAATCCCAACCCGCTAGCGGGAGTTGAGCAGTACTTC.

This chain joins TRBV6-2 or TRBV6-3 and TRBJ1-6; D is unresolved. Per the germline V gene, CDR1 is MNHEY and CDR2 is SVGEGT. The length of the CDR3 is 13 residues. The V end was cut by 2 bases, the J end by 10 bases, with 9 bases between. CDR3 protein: CASSYETDSPLHF. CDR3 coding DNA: TGTGCCAGCAGTTACGAGACTGACTCACCCCTCCACTTT.

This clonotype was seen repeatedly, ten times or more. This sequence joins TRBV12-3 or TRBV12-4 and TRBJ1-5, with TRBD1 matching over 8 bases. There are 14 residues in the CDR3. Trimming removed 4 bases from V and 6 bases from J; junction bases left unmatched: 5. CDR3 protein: CASSSRGPGQPQHF. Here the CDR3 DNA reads TGTGCCAGCAGTTCCAGGGGGCCCGGTCAGCCCCAGCATTTT.

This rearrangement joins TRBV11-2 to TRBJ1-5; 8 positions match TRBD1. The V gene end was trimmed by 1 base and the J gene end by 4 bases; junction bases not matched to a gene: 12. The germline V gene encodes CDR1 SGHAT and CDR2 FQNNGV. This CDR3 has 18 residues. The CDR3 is CASSLGRPDRALNQPQHF. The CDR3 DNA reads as TGTGCCAGCAGCTTAGGTCGACCGGACAGGGCCCTAAATCAGCCCCAGCATTTT.

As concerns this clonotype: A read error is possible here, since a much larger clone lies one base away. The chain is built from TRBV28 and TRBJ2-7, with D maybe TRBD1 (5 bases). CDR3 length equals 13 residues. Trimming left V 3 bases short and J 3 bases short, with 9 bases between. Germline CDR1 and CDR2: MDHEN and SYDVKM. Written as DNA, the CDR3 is TGTGCCAGCAGTTTTTTTAGGGGCTACGAGCAGTACTTC. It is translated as CASSFFRGYEQYF.

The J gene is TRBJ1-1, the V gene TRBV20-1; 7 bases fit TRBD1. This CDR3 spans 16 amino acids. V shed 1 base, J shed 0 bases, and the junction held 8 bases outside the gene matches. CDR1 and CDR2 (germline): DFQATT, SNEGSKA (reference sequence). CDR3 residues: CSARVPAGGMNTEAFF. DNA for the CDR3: TGCAGTGCTAGAGTCCCGGCAGGGGGGATGAACACTGAAGCTTTCTTT.

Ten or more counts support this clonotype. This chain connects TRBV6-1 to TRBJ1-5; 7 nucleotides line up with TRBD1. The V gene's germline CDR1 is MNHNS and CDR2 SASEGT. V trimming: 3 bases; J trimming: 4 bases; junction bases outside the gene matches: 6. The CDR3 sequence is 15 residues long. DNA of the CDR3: TGTGCCAGCAGTGATAGAAGGACAGGAAATCAGCCCCAGCATTTT. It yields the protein CASSDRRTGNQPQHF.

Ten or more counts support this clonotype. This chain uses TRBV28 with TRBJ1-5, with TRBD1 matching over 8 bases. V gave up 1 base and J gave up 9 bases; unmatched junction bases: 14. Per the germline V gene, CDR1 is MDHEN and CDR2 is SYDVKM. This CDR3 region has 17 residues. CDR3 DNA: TGTGCCAGCAGTTTATCCGGGTCGACAGGGGCCATTAGGCCCCAGCATTTT. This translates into CASSLSGSTGAIRPQHF.

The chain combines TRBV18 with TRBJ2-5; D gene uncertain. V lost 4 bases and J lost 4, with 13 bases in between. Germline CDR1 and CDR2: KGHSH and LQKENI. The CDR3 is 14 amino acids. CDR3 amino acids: CASSRREIAETQYF. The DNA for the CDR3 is TGTGCCAGCTCACGAAGAGAGATCGCAGAGACCCAGTACTTC.